Included here is one T cell receptor beta chain sequence, with context. The sample originates from a study of blood T cell repertoires in COVID-19. V was clipped by 5 bases and J by 0 bases; unmatched bases: 8. Germline V gene lookup returns CDR1 SEHNR and CDR2 FQNEAQ (reference sequence). This CDR3 contains 17 residues. Here immunoSEQ multiplex PCR was the method, and the copy in TCRdb shows in-frame clones only, minus some. The sample contains some 260,000 clones, around 85% of which appear only once. This TCR was sampled from a man aged 80 or over with acute or convalescent COVID-19. The sequencing input was peripheral blood. This chain connects TRBV7-9 to TRBJ1-2; 11 bases line up with TRBD1. Here the CDR3 reads CASSHLPGQGANYGYTF. DNA of the CDR3: TGTGCCAGCAGCCATCTCCCGGGACAGGGGGCTAACTATGGCTACACCTTC.